This T cell receptor (beta chain) was documented in a study of a mutant IDH1 vaccine in newly diagnosed glioma. Study context: Treated patients had a mean age of about 40 years and a sex split that was around 60% male and about 40% female. Patients were pretreated with radiotherapy, temozolomide, or both, mostly both. Study results and caveats: It was more than 80% of patients that developed vaccine-induced immune responses.

Comment on this clone: As yet, its antigen is unknown.

The method was immunoSEQ multiplex PCR; TCRdb's version includes in-frame clones alone and lacks a portion of them. The sample consists of 90,000 to 100,000 clones, roughly 89% of them appearing once. Deletions cut 7 bases from V and 6 bases from J, with 11 bases between. The CDR3 is made up of 12 amino acids. The V gene's germline CDR1 is MNHNS and CDR2 SASEGT. Described time point: baseline, week 1 (first vaccination visit). Treatment defined: pre-vaccination baseline after standard-of-care therapy. Each tumor in the donors was a new WHO grade 3 or 4 astrocytoma, IDH1-mutant and ATRX-lost. The source is a woman aged 45-65 years with glioma. V is TRBV6-1 and J is TRBJ2-3; D call uncertain. This specimen consisted of PBMCs, obtained from a glioma patient treated with radiotherapy, temozolomide or both. CDR3 sequence: CASNWNSDTQYF. Here the CDR3 DNA reads TGTGCCAGCAACTGGAACAGCGATACGCAGTATTTT.